These 19 T cell receptor beta chains originate from one sample sequenced in a study of tumor-infiltrating lymphocytes in primary liver carcinoma. Total RNA and DNA came together from approximately 20-30 mg of bulk tissue without cell sorting. Using a constant-region primer together with ProtoScript II reverse transcriptase, TCR beta cDNA was made from around 500 ng of total RNA. Libraries covering TCR beta were generated through three nested multiplex PCR rounds (using a slightly modified ARM-PCR). Primers for the first two PCR rounds were TRBV1-TRBV30 forward primers and a C-beta reverse primer (roughly 9 cycles per round). MiXCR was run by TCRdb on the multiplex PCR reads, yielding one entry per CDR3 protein. Of about 92,000 distinct CDR3 sequences in the sample, around 70% are singletons; the top ten hold around 30%. The sample comprised tumor-adjacent normal liver tissue. The source of these receptors is a man aged 40-49 years with primary liver carcinoma and hepatitis B virus infection.

This rearrangement joins TRBV11-1 to TRBJ2-5, with D unresolved. This CDR3 contains 12 residues. Trimming removed 3 bases from V and 6 bases from J, with 8 bases in between. Germline V CDR1 and CDR2: SGHAT, FQDESV (reference sequence). CDR3 amino acids: CASSFTEKTQYF. The CDR3 DNA is TGTGCCAGCAGCTTCACAGAAAAGACCCAGTACTTC.

This clonotype was found many times. The chain employs TRBV13 and TRBJ2-3; D gene uncertain. This CDR3 has 14 residues. Trimming removed 0 bases from V and 1 base from J, with 5 bases in between. The germline V gene encodes CDR1 PRHDT and CDR2 FYEKMQ (reference sequence). The CDR3 nucleotides are TGTGCCAGCAGCTTAGGGCTTCGCACAGATACGCAGTATTTT. Translation gives CASSLGLRTDTQYF.

This clonotype occurred once. J is TRBJ2-7 and V is TRBV11-2; the D is unclear. CDR1 is SGHAT and CDR2 is FQNNGV in the germline V gene. V was cut by 7 bases and J by 5 bases, with 18 bases left in between. CDR3 length: 14 residues. The CDR3 DNA sequence: TGTGCCAGCATTTTAGGTCGCTGGGTCGACGAGCAGTACTTC. Translating it yields CASILGRWVDEQYF.

A remark on this clonotype: A read error may account for a junction end that differs from germline. The J gene is TRBJ2-1, the V gene TRBV29-1; D call uncertain. Germline V gives CDR1 SQVTM, CDR2 ANQGSEA. The CDR3 spans 14 residues. The CDR3 is CSALESGSYDEQFF. In DNA, the CDR3 is TGCAGCGCCCTAGAGAGTGGCTCCTACGATGAGCAGTTCTTC.

For this clonotype: No conserved phenylalanine or tryptophan ends this CDR3, so it is likely a read error. The chain couples TRBV10-2 to TRBJ2-3, with D possibly matching TRBD2 (6 bases). CDR3 length: 13 amino acids. CDR1 is WSHSY and CDR2 is SAAADI in the germline V gene. CDR3 in DNA: TGCGCTAGCACCCAGGGATTCAAACTAGCCCAGTATTTG. Translation: CASTQGFKLAQYL.

This clonotype has a count of ten or more. J is TRBJ2-7 and V is TRBV12-3 or TRBV12-4; maybe TRBD2 (5 bases). Between the trimmed V and J ends, which lost 0 bases and 6 bases, there was a span of 9 bases. The CDR3 sequence is 13 residues long. CDR3 loop: CASSLAGVSEQYF. The CDR3 DNA reads TGTGCCAGCAGTTTAGCGGGAGTCAGCGAGCAGTACTTC.

This clonotype showed up many times. The chain employs TRBV5-6 and TRBJ2-1; D remains unclear. The V gene's germline CDR1 is SGHDT and CDR2 YYEEEE. The CDR3 is 15 amino acids. V lost 3 bases and J lost 0, with 10 bases in between. The CDR3 region has the DNA TGTGCCAGCAGCTCTCGTCCGGACTCCTACAATGAGCAGTTCTTC. This sequence encodes CASSSRPDSYNEQFF. The full variable domain, rest sourced from reference TRBV5-6 and TRBJ2-1, is DAGVTQSPTHLIKTRGQQVTLRCSPKSGHDTVSWYQQALGQGPQFIFQYYEEEERQRGNFPDRFSGHQFPNYSSELNVNALLLGDSALYLCASSSRPDSYNEQFFGPGTRLTVL.

V is TRBV20-1 and J is TRBJ2-1, with TRBD2 identical over 7 bases. After removal of 6 bases from V and 5 bases from J, the junction contained 10 bases not matched to a gene. CDR1 and CDR2 from the germline V gene are DFQATT and SNEGSKA (reference sequence). The CDR3 consists of 14 residues. The CDR3 DNA follows: TGCAGTGCAGGAGACCCTCTAGCGGACAATGAGCAGTTCTTC. This sequence encodes CSAGDPLADNEQFF.

This clonotype was recorded many times. This chain joins TRBV6-1 and TRBJ2-2, with 8 bases matching TRBD2. The CDR3 totals 20 residues. The ends lost 4 bases at V and 1 base at J; junction bases unmatched: 17. Germline V lookup: CDR1 MNHNS, CDR2 SASEGT. The CDR3 sequence is CASSVPGGMVLTWNTGELFF. CDR3 sequence (DNA): TGTGCCAGCAGTGTTCCGGGGGGGATGGTCCTGACGTGGAACACCGGGGAGCTGTTTTTT.

Notes on this clonotype: A read error is likely, as this CDR3 ends without the conserved phenylalanine or tryptophan. The DNA is left out, because the CDR3 cannot be placed on it with certainty; the CDR3 is given as TCRdb lists it. The gene calls are TRBV5-5 and TRBJ2-7; the tabulated D call, TRBD1, remains unverified against the DNA. The CDR3 numbers 17 amino acids, ends counted. Germline loops: CDR1 SGHKS, CDR2 YYEKEE (reference sequence). CDR3 protein: CASSLAAWTGGIYEQYL.

Turning to this clonotype: This may arise from a read error, as a much more abundant clone is one base away. The chain recombines TRBV10-1 with TRBJ2-1, with D hard to call. The V gene lost 0 bases and the J gene lost 7 bases, with 22 bases spanning the gap. Germline V gives CDR1 WNHNN, CDR2 SYGVQD (reference sequence). This CDR3 has 18 amino acids. The CDR3 region is CASSESTGSRSSRNEQFF. DNA of the CDR3: TGCGCCAGCAGTGAGTCGACCGGCAGCAGGAGCTCTAGGAATGAGCAGTTCTTC.

The chain recombines TRBV6-4 with TRBJ2-2; D is unresolved. Germline CDR1 reads MRHNA; CDR2 reads SNTAGT. Trimming took 3 bases from V and 2 from J, leaving 7 bases between them. The CDR3 is 14 amino acids. Written as DNA, the CDR3 is TGTGCCAGCAGTGAACCCAGAAACACCGGGGAGCTGTTTTTT. Its protein is CASSEPRNTGELFF.

Regarding this clonotype: A much larger clone differs by one base, so this may be a read error. This CDR3 is CASGSGLSEAFF. For the CDR3, the DNA is TGTGCCAGCGGATCGGGGTTGTCTGAAGCTTTCTTT. The rearrangement joins TRBV5-6 to TRBJ1-1; D unclear. CDR3 size: 12 residues. Trimming removed 7 bases from V and 6 bases from J, with 13 bases in between. Germline values: CDR1 SGHDT, CDR2 YYEEEE.

This chain joins TRBV30 and TRBJ1-5; 9 nucleotides align to TRBD1. The V gene's germline CDR1 is GTSNPN and CDR2 SVGIG (reference sequence). This CDR3 contains 15 residues. V was pared by 2 bases and J by 2 bases, with 4 bases of the junction left unmatched. The CDR3 sequence is CAWSMDRGGNQPQHF. The CDR3 DNA follows: TGTGCCTGGAGTATGGACAGGGGTGGCAATCAGCCCCAGCATTTT.

This clonotype was picked up many times. The chain couples TRBV12-3 or TRBV12-4 to TRBJ1-2; 7 nucleotides match TRBD1. This CDR3 is 20 amino acids long. Trimming at V came to 6 bases and at J to 0 bases, leaving 22 bases not matched to a gene. The DNA for the CDR3 is TGTGCCAGCAGCCCGATTGTTTTTGGACAGGTGGTTTTAGCTAACTATGGCTACACCTTC. It specifies CASSPIVFGQVVLANYGYTF.

This sequence joins TRBV29-1 and TRBJ1-2; weak D call: TRBD1 (5 bases). Germline V lookup: CDR1 SQVTM, CDR2 ANQGSEA. The CDR3 runs to 13 residues. Trimming shortened V by 5 bases and J by 6 bases, and 16 bases separated the two germline ends. The chain's CDR3 is CSVITGGTDGYTF. The CDR3 region has the DNA TGCAGCGTTATAACGGGGGGGACGGATGGCTACACCTTC. Drawing the rest from reference TRBV29-1 and TRBJ1-2, the complete variable domain is SAVISQKPSRDICQRGTSLTIQCQVDSQVTMMFWYRQQPGQSLTLIATANQGSEATYESGFVIDKFPISRPNLTFSTLTVSNMSPEDSSIYLCSVITGGTDGYTFGSGTRLTVV.

This clonotype has a handful of counts. V gene TRBV24-1 combines with J gene TRBJ2-2; TRBD1 matches 8 bases. This CDR3 spans 15 amino acids. Germline CDR1 KGHDR, CDR2 SFDVKD. V shed 6 bases and J 4 bases; nucleotides not matched to a gene: 6. In DNA, the CDR3 is TGTGCCACCAGTTGGAGACAGGGGCCCACCGGGGAGCTGTTTTTT. Translation: CATSWRQGPTGELFF.

As regards this clonotype: Germline is not matched at one junction end, which may reflect a read error. This chain joins TRBV4-2 and TRBJ2-2, with a weak D call TRBD1 (6 bases). Germline V gene data show CDR1 as LGHNA and CDR2 as YNFKEQ. The CDR3 totals 17 residues. DNA for the CDR3: TGTGCCAGCGGCCAAGATAGGACAGTGCGGAACACCGGGAAGCTGTTTTTT. It yields the protein CASGQDRTVRNTGKLFF.

This clonotype was recorded many times. This chain joins TRBV6-1 and TRBJ1-3; D might be TRBD1 (5 bases). Trimming pared 7 bases from V and 2 bases from J, leaving 15 bases between. There are 15 residues in the CDR3. Germline values: CDR1 MNHNS, CDR2 SASEGT. This CDR3 reads CASNEGPTTGNTIYF. CDR3 DNA: TGTGCCAGCAACGAGGGGCCGACCACTGGAAACACCATATATTTT.